A single sample is the source of the 30 T cell receptor beta chains below, sequenced in a study of T cell responses to AZD1222 COVID-19 vaccine. Sequenced by immunoSEQ multiplex PCR; TCRdb stores in-frame clones only, minus some. The sample shows more than 120,000 clones, nearly 90% of them seen only once. The specimen was peripheral blood, collected 28 days after the second dose of the MenACWY control vaccine. Receptor source: an adult who received the MenACWY meningococcal vaccine as a control.

This clone occurred once. The gene calls are TRBV24-1 and TRBJ2-5; 10 nucleotides align to TRBD2. The CDR3 is 17 amino acids. J was trimmed by 4 bases and V by 1 base; bases with no gene match: 8. Germline-derived CDR1 and CDR2 are KGHDR and SFDVKD. DNA for the CDR3: TGTGCCACCAGTGATTTTTTAGAGTCTAGCGGGGGAGAGACCCAGTACTTC. Translating gives CATSDFLESSGGETQYF.

The V gene is TRBV5-6, the J gene TRBJ2-5; 7 nucleotides match TRBD1. Per the germline V gene, CDR1 is SGHDT and CDR2 is YYEEEE. The length of the CDR3 is 14 residues. V lost 1 base and J lost 2; bases outside the gene matches: 2. The CDR3 region has the DNA TGTGCCAGCAGCTTGAGGGGGCTACAAGAGACCCAGTACTTC. Residues: CASSLRGLQETQYF.

V gene TRBV12-3 or TRBV12-4 combines with J gene TRBJ1-5; no clear D. The CDR3 is 13 residues long. V was clipped by 6 bases and J by 5 bases, with 11 bases between them. CDR3 nucleotides: TGTGCCAGCAGCCCCTCCGAGGATCAGCCCCAGCATTTT. Protein sequence: CASSPSEDQPQHF.

CDR3 sequence: CASSFWSLGRIDGYTF. For the CDR3, the DNA is TGTGCCAGCAGTTTTTGGTCCCTTGGGAGGATCGATGGCTACACCTTC. The rearrangement uses TRBV28 and TRBJ1-2; no clear D. CDR1 MDHEN and CDR2 SYDVKM come from the germline V gene. Between the trimmed V and J ends, which lost 3 bases and 6 bases, there was a span of 20 bases. This CDR3 region has 16 residues.

J is TRBJ1-2 and V is TRBV5-1; D perhaps matches TRBD1 (6 bases). With 2 bases removed from V and 4 bases from J, the gap between germline ends came to 12 bases. The V gene's germline CDR1 is SGHRS and CDR2 YFSETQ. CDR3 size: 14 residues. CDR3 nucleotide sequence: TGCGCCAGCAGCTTTGGGGGCGCGGGCTATGGCTACACCTTC. It encodes CASSFGGAGYGYTF.

This clone has more than one count but fewer than ten. The chain has TRBV5-6 and TRBJ2-3; 8 bases agree with TRBD2. Germline V gene sequence: CDR1 SGHDT, CDR2 YYEEEE. V lost 7 bases and J lost 5; bases outside the gene matches: 9. This CDR3 has 14 amino acids. The CDR3 nucleotides are TGTGCCAGCGGCGAACGGGGGGGAGGAGATACGCAGTATTTT. Translated, it gives CASGERGGGDTQYF.

The chain recombines TRBV3-1 (or the pseudogene TRBV3-2) with TRBJ1-2, with TRBD1 matching 11 bases. This CDR3 has 14 amino acids. Germline V gene data show CDR1 as LGHDT and CDR2 as YNNKEL (reference sequence). J was trimmed by 6 bases and V by 1 base; bases with no gene match: 1. DNA for the CDR3: TGTGCCAGCAGCCAAGGGACAGGGGGCCATGGCTACACCTTC. Encoded protein: CASSQGTGGHGYTF.

The chain carries TRBV18 and TRBJ2-7, with a tentative D call TRBD1 (5 bases). The CDR3 extends over 15 amino acids. V lost 5 bases and J lost 1, with 15 bases in between. The germline CDR1 and CDR2 sequences are KGHSH and LQKENI. The CDR3 nucleotides are TGTGCCAGCTCATCGACAGTTGAGCGTTCCTACGAGCAGTACTTC. Its protein is CASSSTVERSYEQYF. Variable domain in full (rest from reference TRBV18 and TRBJ2-7): NAGVMQNPRHLVRRRGQEARLRCSPMKGHSHVYWYRQLPEEGLKFMVYLQKENIIDESGMPKERFSAEFPKEGPSILRIQQVVRGDSAAYFCASSSTVERSYEQYFGPGTRLTVT.

The chain links TRBV6-5 to TRBJ1-6; D remains unclear. The germline CDR1 and CDR2 sequences are MNHEY and SVGAGI. This CDR3 is built from 13 residues. V dropped 6 bases and J dropped 10 bases, with 13 bases sitting between them. The CDR3: CASSPGYRSPLHF. CDR3 in DNA: TGTGCCAGCAGCCCGGGGTACCGATCACCCCTCCACTTT.

The rearrangement uses TRBV18 and TRBJ2-3; D possibly matches TRBD1 or TRBD2 (5 bases each). V was pared by 1 base and J by 5 bases, with 10 bases between. Germline CDR1 reads KGHSH; CDR2 reads LQKENI. The CDR3 is 14 amino acids. CDR3 sequence reads: CASSPRDLRDTQYF. CDR3 nucleotides: TGTGCCAGCTCACCACGGGACCTCAGAGATACGCAGTATTTT.

The chain carries TRBV7-8 and TRBJ2-6; weak D call: TRBD1 (5 bases). V was pared by 5 bases and J by 0 bases, with 14 bases between. From germline, CDR1 is SGHVS and CDR2 FQNEAQ. This CDR3 spans 17 amino acids. CDR3 in DNA: TGTGCCAGCAGCCTAAGGGGATTTTCCTCTGGGGCCAACGTCCTGACTTTC. Amino acids: CASSLRGFSSGANVLTF. Together with reference TRBV7-8 and TRBJ2-6, the CDR3 gives the full variable domain: GAGVSQSPRYKVAKRGQDVALRCDPISGHVSLFWYQQALGQGPEFLTYFQNEAQLDKSGLPSDRFFAERPEGSVSTLKIQRTQQEDSAVYLCASSLRGFSSGANVLTFGAGSRLTVL.

J is TRBJ1-3 and V is TRBV7-9, with 9 bases matching TRBD1. This CDR3 is built from 18 residues. The germline gives CDR1 SEHNR, CDR2 FQNEAQ (reference sequence). The V gene end was trimmed by 1 base and the J gene end by 0 bases; junction bases not matched to a gene: 7. The CDR3 reads CASSLGTGALSSGNTIYF. The CDR3 region has the DNA TGTGCCAGCAGCTTAGGGACAGGGGCCCTAAGCTCTGGAAACACCATATATTTT.

The rearrangement joins TRBV4-1 to TRBJ2-1, with a weak D call TRBD1 (6 bases). V was trimmed by 1 base and J by 9 bases, leaving 19 bases between them. The CDR3 covers 16 residues. Germline CDR1 is MGHRA and CDR2 is YSYEKL. DNA for the CDR3: TGCGCCAGCAGCCAAGCCGGGACACCGAAGGAAGGTGAGCAGTTCTTC. It codes for CASSQAGTPKEGEQFF.

V and J are TRBV4-2 and TRBJ2-5; 11 nucleotides match TRBD2. With V trimmed by 0 bases and J by 5 bases, 8 bases remained unmatched. Germline assignment: CDR1 LGHNA and CDR2 YNFKEQ. The CDR3 has 17 residues. CDR3 sequence: CASSQEASGRQEETQYF. The CDR3 DNA reads as TGTGCCAGCAGCCAAGAGGCTAGCGGGAGGCAGGAGGAGACCCAGTACTTC.

The V and J genes are TRBV3-1 (or the pseudogene TRBV3-2) and TRBJ2-1; maybe TRBD2 (5 bases). With 4 bases removed from V and 8 bases from J, the gap between germline ends came to 21 bases. This CDR3 has 16 residues. Germline lookup yields CDR1 LGHDT and CDR2 YNNKEL (reference sequence). The CDR3 DNA sequence: TGTGCCAGCAGCCCCACACGGGGTAGAAAGAGGGATGAGCAGTTCTTC. This gives the protein CASSPTRGRKRDEQFF.

The J gene is TRBJ1-6, the V gene TRBV6-1; no clear D. Germline V CDR1 and CDR2: MNHNS, SASEGT. The CDR3 is 12 amino acids. V was cut by 2 bases and J by 10 bases, with 6 bases left in between. The CDR3 reads CASSEWRSPLHF. The CDR3, as DNA: TGTGCCAGCAGTGAATGGAGGTCACCCCTCCACTTT.

The genes are TRBV5-1 and TRBJ1-2; D is perhaps TRBD1 (5 bases). This CDR3 spans 14 amino acids. Germline-derived CDR1 and CDR2 are SGHRS and YFSETQ. The V and J ends lost 0 bases and 5 bases respectively, with 11 bases between them. CDR3: CASSLATAGYGYTF. Here the CDR3 DNA reads TGCGCCAGCAGCTTGGCCACTGCAGGGTATGGCTACACCTTC.

The chain employs TRBV11-2 and TRBJ2-7; a weak D match, TRBD1 (6 bases). V lost 2 bases, J lost 6 bases, and 11 bases lay in between. In germline, CDR1 is SGHAT, CDR2 FQNNGV. The CDR3 has 13 amino acids. DNA of the CDR3: TGTGCCAGCAGCTTAACAGGGTTCGGCGAGCAGTACTTC. This codes for CASSLTGFGEQYF.

This chain connects TRBV20-1 to TRBJ1-2; D remains unclear. The CDR3 totals 14 residues. The V gene's germline CDR1 is DFQATT and CDR2 SNEGSKA (reference sequence). V lost 3 bases, J lost 4 bases, and 15 bases lay in between. CDR3 DNA sequence: TGCAGTGCTAGTATGGTGGCCGAGAGCTATGGCTACACCTTC. It specifies CSASMVAESYGYTF.

The chain links TRBV15 to TRBJ2-1, with D possibly matching TRBD1 (6 bases). The CDR3 covers 17 residues. Germline V gene sequence: CDR1 LNHNV, CDR2 YYDKDF (reference sequence). V lost 5 bases to trimming and J lost 1 base, with 18 bases between them. The DNA of the CDR3 is TGTGCCACCAGCCCAACCAGGGGACCCATTTCCTACAATGAGCAGTTCTTC. It encodes CATSPTRGPISYNEQFF.

The chain carries TRBV5-8 and TRBJ2-3; D uncertain. V was trimmed by 1 base and J by 6 bases, leaving 6 bases between them. From germline, CDR1 is SGHTS and CDR2 YDEGEE. The CDR3 totals 12 residues. CDR3 nucleotides: TGTGCCAGCAGCTTGATACGTGATACGCAGTATTTT. Protein: CASSLIRDTQYF.

The CDR3 protein is CASKGYQETQYF. The DNA for the CDR3 is TGTGCCAGCAAGGGCTACCAAGAGACCCAGTACTTC. The rearrangement uses TRBV7-9 and TRBJ2-5; D gene ambiguous. From germline, CDR1 is SEHNR and CDR2 FQNEAQ (reference sequence). V was cut by 7 bases and J by 0 bases, with 6 bases left in between. There are 12 residues in the CDR3.

The rearrangement joins TRBV13 to TRBJ2-7, with 7 bases identical to TRBD2. The V gene's germline CDR1 is PRHDT and CDR2 FYEKMQ (reference sequence). The trim removed 3 bases at V and 0 bases at J, leaving 5 bases unmatched. The CDR3 runs to 15 residues. As DNA, the CDR3 is TGTGCCAGCAGCTTCGGCGGGAGACTCTCCTACGAGCAGTACTTC. As protein: CASSFGGRLSYEQYF.

The chain uses TRBV9 and TRBJ1-2; a possible D gene is TRBD1 (5 bases). The length of the CDR3 is 13 residues. The germline gives CDR1 SGDLS, CDR2 YYNGEE. V lost 4 bases and J 1 base, leaving 8 bases between the germline ends. The CDR3, as DNA: TGTGCCAGCAGCCTGACAGATAACTATGGCTACACCTTC. Translated, it gives CASSLTDNYGYTF.

V usage is TRBV7-2 and J usage is TRBJ2-7; D remains unclear. Germline-derived CDR1 and CDR2 are SGHTA and FQGNSA. The CDR3 has 15 residues. V was pared by 5 bases and J by 5 bases, with 19 bases between. CDR3 residues: CASSLGPALGDEQYF. For the CDR3, the DNA is TGTGCCAGCAGCCTCGGACCGGCCTTGGGCGACGAGCAGTACTTC.

The V gene is TRBV4-2, the J gene TRBJ1-6; the D gene is possibly TRBD1 (6 bases). V shed 5 bases and J shed 3 bases, with 14 bases lying between them. The CDR3 has 16 residues. Germline V gene data show CDR1 as LGHNA and CDR2 as YNFKEQ. In DNA form, the CDR3 reads TGTGCCAGCAGCAAGGGGGTAGGCGTCTATAATTCACCCCTCCACTTT. It is translated as CASSKGVGVYNSPLHF.

The J gene is TRBJ1-1, the V gene TRBV14, with D tentatively TRBD1 (5 bases). Germline V gene lookup returns CDR1 SGHDN and CDR2 FVKESK. The CDR3 is 13 residues long. The V and J ends lost 5 bases and 6 bases respectively, with 13 bases between them. CDR3: CASSYTGTPEAFF. CDR3 in DNA: TGTGCCAGCAGCTATACCGGGACCCCTGAAGCTTTCTTT.

The rearrangement joins TRBV28 to TRBJ2-1; D could derive from TRBD1 or TRBD2 (5 bases each). Germline V gene data show CDR1 as MDHEN and CDR2 as SYDVKM. This CDR3 spans 14 amino acids. V lost 5 bases and J lost 8, with 16 bases in between. CDR3 coding DNA: TGTGCCAGCAGTACCGGGGCTAGTTTCTATGAGCAGTTCTTC. This encodes CASSTGASFYEQFF. Drawing the rest from reference TRBV28 and TRBJ2-1, the complete variable domain is DVKVTQSSRYLVKRTGEKVFLECVQDMDHENMFWYRQDPGLGLRLIYFSYDVKMKEKGDIPEGYSVSREKKERFSLILESASTNQTSMYLCASSTGASFYEQFFGPGTRLTVL.

The V call is TRBV7-2, the J call TRBJ1-6; 8 positions match TRBD1. The germline V gene has CDR1 SGHTA and CDR2 FQGNSA. V shed 7 bases, J shed 9 bases, and the junction held 11 bases outside the gene matches. The CDR3 runs 15 residues. CDR3 sequence (DNA): TGTGCCAGCAAAGCAGGACAGGGTCGAATTTCACCCCTCCACTTT. It encodes CASKAGQGRISPLHF.

This clone showed up just a few times. The V and J genes are TRBV11-3 and TRBJ2-2, with D possibly matching TRBD1 (7 bases). CDR1 is SGHNT and CDR2 is YENEEA in the germline V gene. Trimming cost V 2 bases and J 7 bases, with 17 bases left between them. CDR3 length: 16 amino acids. The CDR3 is CASSLWIGGGNGELFF. The DNA of the CDR3 is TGTGCCAGCAGCTTATGGATTGGAGGGGGCAACGGGGAGCTGTTTTTT.